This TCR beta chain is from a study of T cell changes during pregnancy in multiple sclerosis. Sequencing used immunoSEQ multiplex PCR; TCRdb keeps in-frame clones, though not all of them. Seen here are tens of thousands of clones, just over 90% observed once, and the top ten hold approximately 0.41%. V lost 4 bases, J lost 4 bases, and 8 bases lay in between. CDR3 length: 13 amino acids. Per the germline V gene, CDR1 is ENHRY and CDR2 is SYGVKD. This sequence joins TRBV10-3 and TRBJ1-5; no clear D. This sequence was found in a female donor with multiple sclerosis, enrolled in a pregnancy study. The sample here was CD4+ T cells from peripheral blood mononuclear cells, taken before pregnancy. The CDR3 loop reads CAISATGNQPQHF. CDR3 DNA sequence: TGTGCCATCAGTGCAACTGGTAATCAGCCCCAGCATTTT.